Given below is one TCR beta chain in context. Antigen: not known. These data come from a study of shared clonotypes between healthy human individuals. Study-level findings and limits: In this cohort, only blood was sampled, and tissue repertoires likely differ.

Roughly 30,000 T cell genomes (about 0.2 ug DNA) went into each sorted-subset replicate. Profiled with immunoSEQ multiplex PCR; TCRdb holds only in-frame clones, not every one. This sample has around 88,000 clones, with roughly three quarters found just once. CD8 memory fractions consisted of CD45RO+ and CCR7-negative CD45RA+ TemRA cells together. The V gene's germline CDR1 is SGHVS and CDR2 FNYEAQ. V lost 3 bases, J lost 8 bases, and 16 bases lay in between. The CDR3 contains 15 residues. J is TRBJ2-2 and V is TRBV7-6, with D unresolved. This receptor was identified in a man under 40 in good health. The material sequenced was memory CD8+ T cells sorted from blood. Subset of the sample: CD45RO+ cells pooled with CCR7-negative TemRA cells. CDR3 sequence reads: CASSFMQEPGGELFF. The CDR3 nucleotides read TGTGCCAGCAGCTTTATGCAGGAGCCTGGGGGGGAGCTGTTTTTT.